A selection of T cell receptor beta chains follows, all from one sample in a study of T cells in localized non-small cell lung cancer. Measured with immunoSEQ multiplex PCR; TCRdb has only the in-frame clones, and not every one. Here the sample spans about 82,000 clones, roughly 80% being singletons. This specimen was PBMCs, taken before any cancer treatment. The source of these receptors is a man between 40 and 70 years old with stage II squamous cell lung carcinoma. Both conserved end residues are part of each CDR3. The D gene is left open where the match is weak. Size values are once, few and many counts, or a class for expanded clones, and some rows have none.

CDR3nt,CDR3aa,j_gene,d_gene,v_gene,abundance
TGTGCCAGCAGCCCATTTAACACCGGGGAGCTGTTTTTT,CASSPFNTGELFF,TRBJ2-2,NA,TRBV7-9,NA
TGTGCCAGTAGTATGTCACGAAATGAGCAGTTCTTC,CASSMSRNEQFF,TRBJ2-1,NA,TRBV19,NA
TGTGCCACCAGCCACCGGGACAGGGGTTATGGCTACACCTTC,CATSHRDRGYGYTF,TRBJ1-2,TRBD1,TRBV15,NA
TGTGCCAGCAGCCTGGGACAGTCGAGCTCTGGAAACACCATATATTTT,CASSLGQSSSGNTIYF,TRBJ1-3,TRBD1,TRBV14,NA
TGTGCCAGCAGTACGCAGATTAGCGGAAGCTCCTACAATGAGCAGTTCTTC,CASSTQISGSSYNEQFF,TRBJ2-1,NA,TRBV27,NA
TGCGCCAGCAGCCAAGACGTAAGCAGGGTCCACGAGCAGTACTTC,CASSQDVSRVHEQYF,TRBJ2-7,NA,TRBV4-3,NA
TGTGCCAGCACCTCAGATCTCAATGAGCAGTTCTTC,CASTSDLNEQFF,TRBJ2-1,NA,TRBV5-6,NA
TGTGCCAGCTCATTGACAGCCGAACAGCCCCAGCATTTT,CASSLTAEQPQHF,TRBJ1-5,NA,TRBV18,NA
TGTGCCAGTAGTATATGGAGGGGCTCAACTAATGAAAAACTGTTTTTT,CASSIWRGSTNEKLFF,TRBJ1-4,NA,TRBV19,NA
TGTGCCAGCTCACTATCGGGTCGAGCGGAGGGCCTCTCCTACGAGCAGTACTTC,CASSLSGRAEGLSYEQYF,TRBJ2-7,NA,TRBV18,NA
TGCGCCAGCAGCCGAACAGGGGGCAGAGACTATGGCTACACCTTC,CASSRTGGRDYGYTF,TRBJ1-2,TRBD1,TRBV5-1,NA
TGCGCCAGCAGTCCCGGGACTAGCGGCTACAATGAGCAGTTCTTC,CASSPGTSGYNEQFF,TRBJ2-1,TRBD2,TRBV5-1,NA
TGTGCCAGCAGCCCTCCGGGAGGTAGAATCTACGAGCAGTACTTC,CASSPPGGRIYEQYF,TRBJ2-7,TRBD2,TRBV7-9,few
TGTGCCAGCAGAGAGTCGGGACAGCAAAACTATGGCTACACCTTC,CASRESGQQNYGYTF,TRBJ1-2,TRBD1,TRBV6-6,NA
TGTGCCAGCAGCCAAGATCGGGGGTACGAGCAGTACTTC,CASSQDRGYEQYF,TRBJ2-7,NA,TRBV14,NA
TGTGCCAGCAGCGTAGACAGAGGTACGCAGTATTTT,CASSVDRGTQYF,TRBJ2-3,NA,TRBV7-2,NA
TGTGCCAGCAGCCCCGGACAGGGCCCAGAGACCCAGTACTTC,CASSPGQGPETQYF,TRBJ2-5,TRBD1,TRBV9,NA
TGTGCCAGCACCCTAAATCCGGGGACTGAAGCTTTCTTT,CASTLNPGTEAFF,TRBJ1-1,NA,TRBV28,NA
TGTGCCAGCAGCCCCCTCGGACTAGCGGAAGCCTACAATGAGCAGTTCTTC,CASSPLGLAEAYNEQFF,TRBJ2-1,TRBD2,TRBV28,NA
TGTGCCAGTAGCCTAACGGCGGTAGATACGCAGTATTTT,CASSLTAVDTQYF,TRBJ2-3,NA,TRBV19,NA
TGTGCCAGCAGCTCCGGGACAGGGGGTTCACCCCTCCACTTT,CASSSGTGGSPLHF,TRBJ1-6,TRBD1,TRBV14,NA
TGTGCCTGGAACAGGAGGAAAGCTTTCTTT,CAWNRRKAFF,TRBJ1-1,NA,TRBV30,many
TGTGCCTGGAGGACCGGACCTAACACTGAAGCTTTCTTT,CAWRTGPNTEAFF,TRBJ1-1,NA,TRBV30,NA
TGTGCCTGGAGTGTAAGCACAGCTAAACCCACTGAAGCTTTCTTT,CAWSVSTAKPTEAFF,TRBJ1-1,NA,TRBV30,few
TGTGCCATCAAGGGACTAGCGGGAGGGGACAATGAGCAGTTCTTC,CAIKGLAGGDNEQFF,TRBJ2-1,TRBD2,TRBV10-3,NA
TGCGCCAGCAGCTGGGGAACTAGCGGGAGTAGGATAGATACGCAGTATTTT,CASSWGTSGSRIDTQYF,TRBJ2-3,TRBD2,TRBV5-1,NA
TGCGCCAGCAGCTTGGCCGGTCAGACTATGAACACTGAAGCTTTCTTT,CASSLAGQTMNTEAFF,TRBJ1-1,NA,TRBV5-1,NA
TGTGCCAGTAGTATGAGAGGGGACGAAAAACTGTTTTTT,CASSMRGDEKLFF,TRBJ1-4,NA,TRBV19,NA
TGTGCCAGCAGCGAGCAGACAGGGGGAACTGAAGCTTTCTTT,CASSEQTGGTEAFF,TRBJ1-1,TRBD1,TRBV6-4,NA
TGTGCCAGCAGCTTGAGGGGGCCAACGACTAATGAAAAACTGTTTTTT,CASSLRGPTTNEKLFF,TRBJ1-4,TRBD1,TRBV11-2,NA
TGCAGCGTTGGGGACAGAAATGAGCAGTTCTTC,CSVGDRNEQFF,TRBJ2-1,TRBD1,TRBV29-1,NA
TGTGCCTGGTATAAACCGGGCCCACGGGGGAATGAAAAACTGTTTTTT,CAWYKPGPRGNEKLFF,TRBJ1-4,NA,TRBV30,once
TGCGCCAGCAGCCAAGAGGGGACAGGCTCCTACGAGCAGTACTTC,CASSQEGTGSYEQYF,TRBJ2-7,TRBD1,TRBV4-3,NA
TGTGCCTGTGGGGACGGCGCATTTGCTGAAGCTTTCTTT,CACGDGAFAEAFF,TRBJ1-1,NA,TRBV30,few
TGTGCCAGCAGCTACCCCGACAGGGCCCATGAGCAGTTCTTC,CASSYPDRAHEQFF,TRBJ2-1,TRBD1,TRBV11-2,NA
TGTGCCAGCAGTTTCAGACAGACCGGGGAGCTGTTTTTT,CASSFRQTGELFF,TRBJ2-2,NA,TRBV28,once
TGTGCCAGCAGCCCCGAAGGGGGCAACAATGAAAAACTGTTTTTT,CASSPEGGNNEKLFF,TRBJ1-4,TRBD1,TRBV5-4,once
TGTGCCAGCAGTCGCCGGGAGGGGCAGACGTATCAGCCCCAGCATTTT,CASSRREGQTYQPQHF,TRBJ1-5,NA,TRBV13,NA
TGTGCCAGCAACGTTTTAGGGGCACAAGAGACCCAGTACTTC,CASNVLGAQETQYF,TRBJ2-5,NA,TRBV5-4,NA
TGTGCCAGCAGTACCCGACTAGCGGGGGCCGAGAATGAGCAGTTCTTC,CASSTRLAGAENEQFF,TRBJ2-1,TRBD2,TRBV28,once
TGTGCCAGCAGTGACTTGGGGGAGCTGTTTTTT,CASSDLGELFF,TRBJ2-2,NA,TRBV6-1,NA
TGTGCCAGCAGCTTAGATGGGGGAGCTAGCGCCAACCACGAGCAGTACTTC,CASSLDGGASANHEQYF,TRBJ2-7,NA,TRBV7-8,NA
TGTGCCAGCAGCCTAGAGATAGGACAGGGGGCCTACGAGCAGTACTTC,CASSLEIGQGAYEQYF,TRBJ2-7,TRBD1,TRBV4-2,NA
TGTGCCAGCTCACCAGGGCAGGAAAGAGCCAAAAACATTCAGTACTTC,CASSPGQERAKNIQYF,TRBJ2-4,NA,TRBV18,once
TGTGCCATCAGTGCCGGGGATGAGCAGTTCTTC,CAISAGDEQFF,TRBJ2-1,NA,TRBV10-3,NA
TGTGCCAGCAGTTGGGGTAGGGGCGGAAACTATGGCTACACCTTC,CASSWGRGGNYGYTF,TRBJ1-2,NA,TRBV6-5,NA
TGTGCCAGCAGGGCAGGGGGCTCTGGGGCCAACGTCCTGACTTTC,CASRAGGSGANVLTF,TRBJ2-6,TRBD1,TRBV6-1,NA
TGTGCCACCCAGGGGGCTAGTCCACAGAACACTGAAGCTTTCTTT,CATQGASPQNTEAFF,TRBJ1-1,TRBD1,TRBV10-3,NA
TGTGCTAGTGGTTTGCTACGGACGGCGTTCTTC,CASGLLRTAFF,TRBJ2-1,NA,TRBV12-5,NA
TGTGCCAGCAGACGGGACGCCCTCCTTGGAGGCGAGCAGTACTTC,CASRRDALLGGEQYF,TRBJ2-7,NA,TRBV6-5,once
TGTGCCATCGCCGGGGGTGGCACTGAAGCTTTCTTT,CAIAGGGTEAFF,TRBJ1-1,NA,TRBV10-3,few
TGTGCCCGCCGGGGGACCCAGTACTTC,CARRGTQYF,TRBJ2-5,NA,TRBV6-1,NA
TGCGCCAGCAGCTTTTACGGGACAGGGGGCGCGTCGGACTACGAGCAGTACTTC,CASSFYGTGGASDYEQYF,TRBJ2-7,TRBD1,TRBV5-1,once
TGTGCCAGCAGCTTACAGGAGGGGACCGGGGAGCTGTTTTTT,CASSLQEGTGELFF,TRBJ2-2,NA,TRBV7-9,NA